Below are 32 T cell receptor beta chains sequenced from a single sample in a study of blood T cell repertoires in COVID-19. Sequenced by immunoSEQ multiplex PCR; TCRdb stores in-frame clones only, minus some. The sample holds roughly 34,000 clones, roughly 80% seen once. Sequencing input: peripheral blood. These receptors were collected from a man older than 75 with active or convalescent COVID-19.

The chain employs TRBV7-6 and TRBJ1-3; no firm D call. V lost 0 bases and J lost 0, with 6 bases in between. The germline gives CDR1 SGHVS, CDR2 FNYEAQ. This CDR3 is built from 15 residues. In DNA, the CDR3 is TGTGCCAGCAGCTTAGCGGGCAGCTCTGGAAACACCATATATTTT. It encodes CASSLAGSSGNTIYF.

The V call is TRBV5-1, the J call TRBJ2-5; weak D call: TRBD1 (6 bases). Trimming removed 0 bases at V and 5 bases at J, with 14 bases between. CDR1 is SGHRS, CDR2 YFSETQ, per germline. The CDR3 is 15 amino acids. CDR3 loop: CASSLDRVVRETQYF. Written as DNA, the CDR3 is TGCGCCAGCAGCTTGGACAGGGTGGTGCGGGAGACCCAGTACTTC. Supplemented by reference TRBV5-1 and TRBJ2-5, the full variable domain reads KAGVTQTPRYLIKTRGQQVTLSCSPISGHRSVSWYQQTPGQGLQFLFEYFSETQRNKGNFPGRFSGRQFSNSRSEMNVSTLELGDSALYLCASSLDRVVRETQYFGPGTRLLVL.

This clone is categorized as medium-sized. The chain has TRBV7-9 and TRBJ1-6; D is undetermined. The CDR3 has 12 amino acids. Germline V CDR1 and CDR2: SEHNR, FQNEAQ (reference sequence). The V gene lost 6 bases and the J gene lost 13 bases, with 13 bases spanning the gap. Written as DNA, the CDR3 is TGTGCCAGCAGTCGAGAGGAATCCCCCCTCCACTTT. Its translation is CASSREESPLHF.

This chain connects TRBV24-1 to TRBJ1-1; tentative D call: TRBD1 (6 bases). V lost 4 bases and J 8 bases, leaving 19 bases between the germline ends. The CDR3 is 15 amino acids. The V gene's germline CDR1 is KGHDR and CDR2 SFDVKD. CDR3 nucleotides: TGTGCCACCAGTGACTCAAACGGGACACCTAAAGAAGCTTTCTTT. Translation gives CATSDSNGTPKEAFF.

This clone has just a few counts. The CDR3 sequence is CASSLGGGMNTEAFF. CDR3 DNA sequence: TGCGCCAGCAGCTTGGGGGGAGGGATGAACACTGAAGCTTTCTTT. This chain links TRBV5-1 with TRBJ1-1; D gene uncertain. The CDR3 totals 15 residues. Trimming removed 0 bases at V and 0 bases at J, with 9 bases between. Germline V gene sequence: CDR1 SGHRS, CDR2 YFSETQ.

V usage is TRBV3-1 (or the pseudogene TRBV3-2) and J usage is TRBJ2-5; D ambiguous. Germline V gives CDR1 LGHDT, CDR2 YNNKEL (reference sequence). V was shortened by 4 bases and J by 2 bases, with 5 bases between the two germline ends. The CDR3 contains 12 residues. The CDR3 DNA is TGTGCCAGCAGCCCGTCGCAAGAGACCCAGTACTTC. Protein product: CASSPSQETQYF.

The V and J genes are TRBV28 and TRBJ1-2; D is unresolved. The V gene lost 6 bases and the J gene lost 2 bases, with 10 bases spanning the gap. Per germline, CDR1 MDHEN and CDR2 SYDVKM. This CDR3 contains 13 residues. The CDR3 nucleotides read TGTGCCAGCAGGCCAACTGCCAACTATGGCTACACCTTC. Its translation is CASRPTANYGYTF.

The chain couples TRBV5-1 to TRBJ1-2, with 11 bases that match TRBD1. This CDR3 comprises 15 residues. The J segment lost 7 bases and the V segment lost 0 bases, leaving 5 bases of the junction unmatched. Looked up from germline, CDR1 is SGHRS and CDR2 is YFSETQ. CDR3 amino acids: CASSLVGTGGSGYTF. CDR3 nucleotides: TGCGCCAGCAGCTTGGTCGGGACAGGGGGTTCTGGCTACACCTTC.

This clone was seen just once. The chain employs TRBV3-1 (or the pseudogene TRBV3-2) and TRBJ1-1, with D unclear. This CDR3 spans 16 amino acids. CDR1 LGHDT and CDR2 YNNKEL come from the germline V gene (reference sequence). Trimming pared 0 bases from V and 1 base from J, leaving 12 bases between. The CDR3 loop reads CASSQEGLGWNTEAFF. The CDR3 region has the DNA TGTGCCAGCAGCCAAGAAGGACTGGGTTGGAACACTGAAGCTTTCTTT.

The CDR3 coding sequence is TGTGCCGCCGTAAGGGGGAGAGGGTACGAGCAGTACTTC. Encoded protein: CAAVRGRGYEQYF. The chain has TRBV28 and TRBJ2-7; TRBD1 might be the D (6 bases). Trimming removed 11 bases at V and 4 bases at J, with 18 bases between. The CDR3 is 13 residues long. Germline values: CDR1 MDHEN, CDR2 SYDVKM.

This clone was recorded only once. In the same sample, other DNA sequences code for this CDR3. The V and J genes are TRBV5-1 and TRBJ2-3; the match to TRBD1 covers 9 bases. CDR3 length: 15 residues. Germline V gene data show CDR1 as SGHRS and CDR2 as YFSETQ. J gave up 1 base and V 0 bases, and 0 bases lay outside the gene matches. The CDR3 sequence: CASSLGDRGTDTQYF. CDR3 in DNA: TGCGCCAGCAGCTTGGGGGACAGGGGCACAGATACGCAGTATTTT.

This clone appeared a single time. J is TRBJ1-2 and V is TRBV19, with TRBD1 identical over 8 bases. The CDR3 extends over 13 amino acids. The J segment lost 8 bases and the V segment lost 5 bases, leaving 7 bases of the junction unmatched. Germline V CDR1 and CDR2: LNHDA, SQIVND (reference sequence). CDR3 coding DNA: TGTGCCAGTAGTTCGACAGGGGAGAACGGCTACACCTTC. This codes for CASSSTGENGYTF.

This clone was counted between two and nine times. The chain is built from TRBV2 and TRBJ2-7, with TRBD2 identical over 15 bases. CDR1 and CDR2 from the germline V gene are SNHLY and FYNNEI. V lost 4 bases and J lost 5; bases outside the gene matches: 6. This CDR3 has 16 amino acids. In nucleotides, the CDR3 is TGTGCCAGCAGTGGGGGACTAGCGGGAGGTTCCAACGAGCAGTACTTC. Its protein is CASSGGLAGGSNEQYF. The complete variable domain, with remaining parts taken from reference TRBV2 and TRBJ2-7, reads EPEVTQTPSHQVTQMGQEVILRCVPISNHLYFYWYRQILGQKVEFLVSFYNNEISEKSEIFDDQFSVERPDGSNFTLKIRSTKLEDSAMYFCASSGGLAGGSNEQYFGPGTRLTVT.

This clone was seen more than once but under ten times. This chain joins TRBV6-5 and TRBJ1-1; D remains ambiguous. V was clipped by 1 base and J by 1 base, with 10 bases between them. Germline loops: CDR1 MNHEY, CDR2 SVGAGI. The CDR3 totals 15 residues. CDR3 amino acids: CASSYWAIPNTEAFF. The CDR3 DNA follows: TGTGCCAGCAGTTACTGGGCCATCCCGAACACTGAAGCTTTCTTT.

The chain employs TRBV5-4 and TRBJ2-7, with D perhaps TRBD2 (7 bases). The V and J ends lost 4 bases and 0 bases respectively, with 29 bases between them. From germline, CDR1 is SGHNT and CDR2 YYREEE (reference sequence). The CDR3 extends over 20 amino acids. CDR3: CASSPPPGGGGGQDSYEQYF. The CDR3, as DNA: TGTGCCAGCAGCCCACCACCGGGGGGCGGGGGAGGTCAAGACTCCTACGAGCAGTACTTC.

The V gene is TRBV28, the J gene TRBJ2-7, with 8 bases aligning to TRBD2. The CDR3 spans 16 residues. Looked up from germline, CDR1 is MDHEN and CDR2 is SYDVKM. Trimming at V came to 6 bases and at J to 3 bases, leaving 13 bases not matched to a gene. This CDR3 reads CASSFTLAGLDYEQYF. CDR3 nucleotide sequence: TGTGCCAGCAGCTTTACCTTAGCGGGATTGGACTACGAGCAGTACTTC. The whole variable domain, remainder taken from reference TRBV28 and TRBJ2-7, is DVKVTQSSRYLVKRTGEKVFLECVQDMDHENMFWYRQDPGLGLRLIYFSYDVKMKEKGDIPEGYSVSREKKERFSLILESASTNQTSMYLCASSFTLAGLDYEQYFGPGTRLTVT.

The chain couples TRBV5-6 to TRBJ1-5; D gene unclear. The germline V and J ends were trimmed by 3 bases and 6 bases, with 7 bases remaining between them. This CDR3 has 12 amino acids. CDR1 is SGHDT and CDR2 is YYEEEE in the germline V gene. CDR3 bases: TGTGCCAGCAGCTGGCGGGGTCAGCCCCAGCATTTT. The encoded protein is CASSWRGQPQHF.

This chain links TRBV7-9 with TRBJ1-2; a weak D match, TRBD1 (6 bases). V was clipped by 0 bases and J by 2 bases, with 10 bases between them. The CDR3 runs to 15 residues. Per germline, CDR1 SEHNR and CDR2 FQNEAQ (reference sequence). The DNA for the CDR3 is TGTGCCAGCAGCTTAGCCGCAACAGGGAACTATGGCTACACCTTC. It is translated as CASSLAATGNYGYTF.

The rearrangement joins TRBV7-8 to TRBJ1-3; D gene uncertain. V lost 5 bases to trimming and J lost 0 bases, with 8 bases between them. The CDR3 covers 14 residues. Germline V CDR1 and CDR2: SGHVS, FQNEAQ. The CDR3 coding sequence is TGTGCCAGCAGCCCTCGTAGCTCTGGAAACACCATATATTTT. Amino acids: CASSPRSSGNTIYF.

The chain uses TRBV4-3 and TRBJ2-5; D unclear. V dropped 0 bases and J dropped 1 base, with 6 bases sitting between them. Germline V gives CDR1 LGHNA, CDR2 YSLEER. CDR3 length equals 14 residues. The CDR3: CASSQDGFQETQYF. DNA for the CDR3: TGCGCCAGCAGCCAAGACGGGTTCCAAGAGACCCAGTACTTC.

The rearrangement joins TRBV11-2 to TRBJ2-1; tentatively, D is TRBD2 (5 bases). Trimming left V 5 bases short and J 4 bases short, with 18 bases between. The CDR3 consists of 16 residues. Germline CDR1 SGHAT, CDR2 FQNNGV. The CDR3, as DNA: TGTGCCAGCAGCCCGTCGGGCTTGACGGGATACAATGAGCAGTTCTTC. It codes for CASSPSGLTGYNEQFF.

This clone was found a few times. The V gene is TRBV5-1, the J gene TRBJ2-7, with D uncertain. Germline CDR1 reads SGHRS; CDR2 reads YFSETQ. The V end lost 2 bases, the J end lost 0 bases, and 18 bases lay between the germline ends. This CDR3 is 17 amino acids long. CDR3 sequence: CASSFNPQTTNSYEQYF. DNA for the CDR3: TGCGCCAGCAGCTTTAATCCCCAGACCACTAACTCCTACGAGCAGTACTTC.

Comments on this clone: A much larger clone is a single base away; this may be a read error. Other DNA sequences in the sample encode the same CDR3. The chain links TRBV7-3 to TRBJ1-6; the D is unclear. This CDR3 is built from 17 residues. Germline V lookup: CDR1 SGHTA, CDR2 FQGTGA. Trimming cost V 5 bases and J 7 bases, with 21 bases left between them. The CDR3 DNA is TGTGCCAGCAGCCTCGTCTCCCTTTCCTCTGTGAATTCACCCCTCCACTTT. It yields the protein CASSLVSLSSVNSPLHF.

The J gene is TRBJ2-4, the V gene TRBV10-2, with 10 bases lining up with TRBD2. This CDR3 is 16 amino acids long. V trimming: 0 bases; J trimming: 10 bases; junction bases outside the gene matches: 9. Germline V gene lookup returns CDR1 WSHSY and CDR2 SAAADI. The DNA of the CDR3 is TGCGCCAGCAGTGAGTCGGGTCTAGCGGGAGTCGAAATTCAGTACTTC. This codes for CASSESGLAGVEIQYF.

The chain employs TRBV7-2 and TRBJ2-1, with D perhaps matching TRBD2 (6 bases). The CDR3 consists of 14 residues. Trimming took 5 bases from V and 10 from J, leaving 18 bases between them. Per germline, CDR1 SGHTA and CDR2 FQGNSA. For the CDR3, the DNA is TGTGCCAGCAGCCCGGCGGAGGGAAGGATCGAGCAGTTCTTC. It codes for CASSPAEGRIEQFF.

This sequence joins TRBV10-3 and TRBJ1-4, with D perhaps matching TRBD1 (5 bases). CDR1 and CDR2 (germline): ENHRY, SYGVKD. The CDR3 length is 14 residues. The V and J ends lost 10 bases and 4 bases respectively, with 16 bases between them. CDR3: CATFQGFGNEKLFF. The CDR3 region has the DNA TGTGCCACCTTCCAGGGCTTTGGTAATGAAAAACTGTTTTTT.

V gene TRBV15 combines with J gene TRBJ2-2; D unclear. Germline V gene data show CDR1 as LNHNV and CDR2 as YYDKDF (reference sequence). The CDR3 runs 15 residues. V was trimmed by 6 bases and J by 0 bases, leaving 11 bases between them. This CDR3 is CATRTTDSNTGELFF. CDR3 DNA: TGTGCCACCAGGACCACTGACTCGAACACCGGGGAGCTGTTTTTT.

The rearrangement joins TRBV2 to TRBJ1-1, with a possible D match to TRBD1 (5 bases). Trimming stripped 1 base from V and 5 bases from J, with 11 bases between. The germline V gene has CDR1 SNHLY and CDR2 FYNNEI. The CDR3 runs to 14 residues. CDR3 protein: CASSEEGGGTEAFF. CDR3 nucleotide sequence: TGTGCCAGCAGTGAAGAGGGCGGGGGGACTGAAGCTTTCTTT.

This chain links TRBV5-1 with TRBJ2-7, with a possible D match to TRBD1 (6 bases). Germline V gene data show CDR1 as SGHRS and CDR2 as YFSETQ. This CDR3 comprises 18 residues. Trimming removed 2 bases at V and 5 bases at J, with 26 bases between. The chain's CDR3 is CASSFDGGWGPGPNEQYF. The CDR3 bases are TGCGCCAGCAGCTTTGATGGGGGATGGGGGCCGGGGCCTAACGAGCAGTACTTC.

The V gene is TRBV29-1, the J gene TRBJ1-1; D is undetermined. This CDR3 has 16 amino acids. From germline, CDR1 is SQVTM and CDR2 ANQGSEA. Trimming took off 4 bases at V and 0 bases at J, with 18 bases between the two ends. CDR3 sequence reads: CSVGGVEGHMNTEAFF. The CDR3 coding sequence is TGCAGCGTTGGTGGGGTCGAGGGCCACATGAACACTGAAGCTTTCTTT.

The V gene is TRBV5-6, the J gene TRBJ2-6; D is ambiguous. V dropped 2 bases and J dropped 4 bases, with 7 bases sitting between them. The CDR3 extends over 14 amino acids. Germline V gene lookup returns CDR1 SGHDT and CDR2 YYEEEE. The CDR3 loop is CASSFGAGANVLTF. CDR3 coding DNA: TGTGCCAGCAGCTTTGGTGCGGGGGCCAACGTCCTGACTTTC.

J is TRBJ1-2 and V is TRBV7-9; D remains unclear. Between the trimmed V and J ends, which lost 2 bases and 3 bases, there was a span of 10 bases. Germline assignment: CDR1 SEHNR and CDR2 FQNEAQ (reference sequence). The CDR3 length is 14 residues. CDR3 amino acids: CASSLSSQYYGYTF. CDR3 bases: TGTGCCAGCAGCTTATCCTCGCAGTACTATGGCTACACCTTC.